These 32 T cell receptor beta chains share one sample of origin, sequenced in a study of blood T cell repertoires in COVID-19 (dated by TCRdb to the early 2020s). Library generation was performed with the immunoSEQ multiplex PCR assay. Held by TCRdb, this immuneACCESS table contains in-frame sequences only and omits some clones. Under half of the omission traces to an unresolved V gene where checked; the cause of the rest is unknown. Across this sample there are approximately 210,000 clones, with around 86% seen only once. About 2.2% of the sample comes from the top ten. The material sequenced was peripheral blood. These receptor sequences come from a man between 25 and 39 years old who had recovered from COVID-19.

The V and J genes are TRBV19 and TRBJ1-2; 7 nucleotides align to TRBD1. The J segment lost 3 bases and the V segment lost 4 bases, leaving 11 bases of the junction unmatched. The germline V gene encodes CDR1 LNHDA and CDR2 SQIVND (reference sequence). CDR3 length: 16 amino acids. CDR3 protein: CASSRYRDSFDYGYTF. In DNA form, the CDR3 reads TGTGCCAGTAGTAGATATCGGGACAGTTTTGACTATGGCTACACCTTC.

This chain uses TRBV5-1 with TRBJ1-6; D is undetermined. CDR1 is SGHRS and CDR2 is YFSETQ in the germline V gene. Between the trimmed V and J ends, which lost 4 bases and 7 bases, there was a span of 12 bases. The CDR3 has 14 amino acids. CDR3 residues: CASSLPTTNSPLHF. For the CDR3, the DNA is TGCGCCAGCAGCCTGCCGACAACCAATTCACCCCTCCACTTT.

The chain links TRBV6-5 to TRBJ2-7; TRBD1 matches at 7 bases. CDR3 length: 15 residues. With 0 bases clipped from V and 3 bases from J, the junction kept 5 bases outside the gene matches. CDR1 and CDR2 from the germline V gene are MNHEY and SVGAGI. The CDR3 sequence is CASSYSTGNNYEQYF. CDR3 nucleotide sequence: TGTGCCAGCAGTTACTCGACAGGGAACAACTACGAGCAGTACTTC.

The V gene is TRBV18, the J gene TRBJ1-1; D ambiguous. V was trimmed by 3 bases and J by 1 base, leaving 12 bases between them. The CDR3 spans 15 residues. Germline CDR1 reads KGHSH; CDR2 reads LQKENI. Here the CDR3 reads CASSPPGMGNTEAFF. In DNA, the CDR3 is TGTGCCAGCTCACCCCCAGGAATGGGGAACACTGAAGCTTTCTTT.

This rearrangement joins TRBV6-6 to TRBJ1-1; 7 nucleotides match TRBD1. Trimming cost V 2 bases and J 5 bases; bases outside gene matches: 5. Germline CDR1 reads MNHNY; CDR2 reads SVGAGI (reference sequence). CDR3 length equals 14 residues. The CDR3 is CASSYRGRDTEAFF. The CDR3 DNA is TGTGCCAGCAGTTACAGGGGGCGCGATACTGAAGCTTTCTTT.

This rearrangement joins TRBV5-4 to TRBJ1-2; 12 positions match TRBD1. This CDR3 region has 13 residues. J was trimmed by 8 bases and V by 4 bases; bases with no gene match: 3. Per germline, CDR1 SGHNT and CDR2 YYREEE (reference sequence). The CDR3 reads CASSGGQGAGYTF. For the CDR3, the DNA is TGTGCCAGCAGCGGGGGACAGGGGGCCGGCTACACCTTC. The whole variable domain, filled in from reference TRBV5-4 and TRBJ1-2, reads ETGVTQSPTHLIKTRGQQVTLRCSSQSGHNTVSWYQQALGQGPQFIFQYYREEENGRGNFPPRFSGLQFPNYSSELNVNALELDDSALYLCASSGGQGAGYTFGSGTRLTVV.

This clone was picked up a small number of times. Distinct nucleotide sequences in the sample also encode this CDR3. The chain is built from TRBV5-1 and TRBJ2-1; the D gene is possibly TRBD1 (6 bases). With 0 bases removed from V and 2 bases from J, the gap between germline ends came to 9 bases. The CDR3 contains 15 residues. Germline assignment: CDR1 SGHRS and CDR2 YFSETQ. The CDR3 loop is CASSLGQGPYNEQFF. The CDR3 DNA reads TGCGCCAGCAGCTTGGGGCAGGGGCCCTACAATGAGCAGTTCTTC.

The chain recombines TRBV4-2 with TRBJ2-3, with D unclear. The CDR3 runs to 14 residues. Germline CDR1 is LGHNA and CDR2 is YNFKEQ. Trimming removed 3 bases at V and 4 bases at J, with 11 bases between. The CDR3, as DNA: TGTGCCAGCAGCCAGAGCCCTGGTTCAGATACGCAGTATTTT. Residues: CASSQSPGSDTQYF.

This chain connects TRBV6-1 to TRBJ1-1; D remains unclear. Trimming stripped 1 base from V and 9 bases from J, with 9 bases between. The CDR3 runs 12 residues. CDR1 and CDR2 from the germline V gene are MNHNS and SASEGT. For the CDR3, the DNA is TGTGCCAGCAGTGAAGTTGTGAAGCAAGCTTTCTTT. It codes for CASSEVVKQAFF.

The chain uses TRBV12-3 or TRBV12-4 and TRBJ2-5; perhaps TRBD2 as D (5 bases). The CDR3 has 12 amino acids. The V gene lost 8 bases and the J gene lost 3 bases, with 10 bases spanning the gap. The CDR3 spells CASGGRKETQYF. The CDR3 DNA sequence: TGTGCCAGCGGAGGCAGAAAAGAGACCCAGTACTTC.

The chain has TRBV3-1 (or the pseudogene TRBV3-2) and TRBJ1-1; D perhaps matches TRBD1 (6 bases). The CDR3 contains 12 residues. Germline V lookup: CDR1 LGHDT, CDR2 YNNKEL (reference sequence). Trimming took off 2 bases at V and 8 bases at J, with 9 bases between the two ends. Written as DNA, the CDR3 is TGTGCCAGCAGCCAACCAACAGGGGAAGCTTTCTTT. This gives the protein CASSQPTGEAFF.

The rearrangement joins TRBV3-1 (or the pseudogene TRBV3-2) to TRBJ1-4; tentative D call: TRBD1 (5 bases). CDR3 length: 14 amino acids. Germline values: CDR1 LGHDT, CDR2 YNNKEL (reference sequence). Trimming took off 5 bases at V and 2 bases at J, with 9 bases between the two ends. CDR3 sequence: CASSAGQTNEKLFF. The CDR3 nucleotides read TGTGCCAGCAGCGCAGGGCAGACTAATGAAAAACTGTTTTTT.

This clone was counted a single time. The chain combines TRBV7-2 with TRBJ1-4; 7 nucleotides line up with TRBD1. This CDR3 spans 15 amino acids. J was trimmed by 8 bases and V by 2 bases; bases with no gene match: 8. From germline, CDR1 is SGHTA and CDR2 FQGNSA. For the CDR3, the DNA is TGTGCCAGCAGCTTACAGGAGGGCAGGGGGGAAAAACTGTTTTTT. It codes for CASSLQEGRGEKLFF.

The chain is built from TRBV10-1 and TRBJ2-7, with 7 bases identical to TRBD1. The V and J ends lost 3 bases and 6 bases, in that order; junction bases with no gene match: 5. This CDR3 is built from 13 residues. In germline, CDR1 is WNHNN, CDR2 SYGVQD (reference sequence). CDR3: CASSDGQEGEQYF. In DNA, the CDR3 is TGCGCCAGCAGTGATGGACAGGAAGGCGAGCAGTACTTC.

In DNA, the CDR3 is TGTGCCAGCTCACCACCGGGGACAGTAGAAAACGAGCAGTACTTC. Translation: CASSPPGTVENEQYF. V gene TRBV18 combines with J gene TRBJ2-7; 7 nucleotides match TRBD1. Losses at the gene ends were 0 bases for V and 5 bases for J; bases not matched to a gene: 7. Germline values: CDR1 KGHSH, CDR2 LQKENI. The CDR3 is made up of 15 amino acids.

As DNA, the CDR3 is TGTGCCAGCAGCGCGACAGGGGGAAGCAATCAGCCCCAGCATTTT. It translates to CASSATGGSNQPQHF. The chain employs TRBV7-2 and TRBJ1-5, with 9 bases fitting TRBD1. Germline V gives CDR1 SGHTA, CDR2 FQGNSA. The CDR3 runs to 15 residues. J lost 1 base, V lost 5 bases, and 3 bases had no gene match.

This clone has a single count. This sequence joins TRBV18 and TRBJ2-1; maybe TRBD2 (6 bases). The length of the CDR3 is 17 residues. Trimming removed 1 base at V and 0 bases at J, with 13 bases between. Germline CDR1 KGHSH, CDR2 LQKENI. The CDR3 nucleotides read TGTGCCAGCTCACCACAACGAGCGGGCCTCTCCTACAATGAGCAGTTCTTC. This encodes CASSPQRAGLSYNEQFF.

The V call is TRBV11-3, the J call TRBJ1-1; D is uncertain. The V end lost 1 base, the J end lost 11 bases, and 14 bases lay between the germline ends. CDR3 size: 13 residues. The germline CDR1 and CDR2 sequences are SGHNT and YENEEA. The CDR3 nucleotides are TGTGCCAGCAGCTTAGGAGGGCGCGGTAATGCTTTCTTT. Translated: CASSLGGRGNAFF.

The rearrangement joins TRBV28 to TRBJ1-5; D not certain. V was cut by 7 bases and J by 3 bases, with 10 bases left in between. The CDR3 has 13 residues. Germline V CDR1 and CDR2: MDHEN, SYDVKM. In nucleotides, the CDR3 is TGTGCCAGCACCCGTGCGATCAATCAGCCCCAGCATTTT. Its protein is CASTRAINQPQHF.

The chain links TRBV24-1 to TRBJ1-1; D not resolved. Trimming removed 2 bases at V and 0 bases at J, with 12 bases between. The germline gives CDR1 KGHDR, CDR2 SFDVKD. This CDR3 has 16 amino acids. CDR3 coding DNA: TGTGCCACCAGTGATTCGCCCGGGGATGTGAACACTGAAGCTTTCTTT. This encodes CATSDSPGDVNTEAFF.

The gene calls are TRBV5-1 and TRBJ2-5, with D perhaps matching TRBD2 (5 bases). Trimming took 2 bases from V and 3 from J, leaving 8 bases between them. Germline V lookup: CDR1 SGHRS, CDR2 YFSETQ. This CDR3 has 13 residues. CDR3 sequence (DNA): TGCGCCAGCAGCTTACACGGGGAAGAGACCCAGTACTTC. This gives the protein CASSLHGEETQYF.

The J gene is TRBJ2-7, the V gene TRBV10-3, with D uncertain. CDR3 length: 14 residues. Trimming took off 3 bases at V and 2 bases at J, with 11 bases between the two ends. CDR1 and CDR2 (germline): ENHRY, SYGVKD. CDR3: CAISDPRPPYEQYF. For the CDR3, the DNA is TGTGCCATCAGTGACCCCAGGCCTCCCTACGAGCAGTACTTC.

This clone was picked up a small number of times. This chain uses TRBV4-1 with TRBJ1-4; 8 bases align to TRBD1. Germline CDR1 MGHRA, CDR2 YSYEKL. With V trimmed by 1 base and J by 7 bases, 8 bases remained unmatched. The CDR3 totals 16 residues. The CDR3 DNA sequence: TGCGCCAGCAGCCAAGGACAGGGGAGGAGTGGTGAAAAACTGTTTTTT. Its translation is CASSQGQGRSGEKLFF.

This sequence joins TRBV10-3 and TRBJ2-5, with 7 nucleotides matching TRBD2. The CDR3 spans 17 residues. Germline lookup yields CDR1 ENHRY and CDR2 SYGVKD. V dropped 0 bases and J dropped 5; count of bases not matched to a gene: 12. CDR3 region: CAISESTAPGGGETQYF. The CDR3 DNA sequence: TGTGCCATCAGTGAGTCGACAGCGCCCGGGGGAGGGGAGACCCAGTACTTC.

The chain employs TRBV27 and TRBJ2-7; D possibly corresponds to TRBD1 (5 bases). The CDR3 consists of 13 residues. Germline CDR1 MNHEY, CDR2 SMNVEV (reference sequence). V was cut by 3 bases and J by 6 bases, with 12 bases left in between. CDR3 DNA: TGTGCCAGCAGTTTGTACCAGGGATCCGAGCAGTACTTC. Translating gives CASSLYQGSEQYF.

This chain uses TRBV28 with TRBJ1-2; D possibly corresponds to TRBD1 (5 bases). Trimming shortened V by 11 bases and J by 1 base, and 11 bases separated the two germline ends. The CDR3 covers 12 residues. Germline values: CDR1 MDHEN, CDR2 SYDVKM. The CDR3 DNA reads as TGTGCCGGACAAAATATTAACTATGGCTACACCTTC. Its protein product is CAGQNINYGYTF.

The chain recombines TRBV10-3 with TRBJ1-1; 7 nucleotides match TRBD1. Germline V gene lookup returns CDR1 ENHRY and CDR2 SYGVKD. The CDR3 extends over 14 amino acids. V trimming: 6 bases; J trimming: 5 bases; junction bases outside the gene matches: 9. CDR3 region: CAIRPTGDGTEAFF. CDR3 in DNA: TGTGCCATCAGACCCACAGGGGATGGAACTGAAGCTTTCTTT.

The rearrangement uses TRBV6-1 and TRBJ2-7, with D tentatively TRBD2 (6 bases). Germline V gene lookup returns CDR1 MNHNS and CDR2 SASEGT. This CDR3 is built from 12 residues. V was shortened by 3 bases and J by 4 bases, with 7 bases between the two germline ends. This CDR3 reads CASSEGGYEQYF. CDR3 DNA: TGTGCCAGCAGTGAGGGGGGTTACGAGCAGTACTTC.

The chain recombines TRBV10-1 with TRBJ2-7; maybe TRBD1 (5 bases). The germline CDR1 and CDR2 sequences are WNHNN and SYGVQD (reference sequence). V gave up 8 bases and J gave up 0 bases, with 14 bases separating them. The CDR3 covers 14 residues. The CDR3 protein is CASLGHDNSYEQYF. CDR3 sequence (DNA): TGCGCCAGCCTCGGACACGATAACTCCTACGAGCAGTACTTC.

The chain has TRBV6-1 and TRBJ2-7; TRBD1 aligns across 11 bases. Germline V gives CDR1 MNHNS, CDR2 SASEGT. The length of the CDR3 is 17 residues. V dropped 3 bases and J dropped 0; count of bases not matched to a gene: 7. CDR3 coding DNA: TGTGCCAGCAGTGACGAATGGGGACAGGGGGTCTCCTACGAGCAGTACTTC. Protein sequence: CASSDEWGQGVSYEQYF.

This clone was counted a single time. This chain joins TRBV7-2 and TRBJ1-1, with D uncertain. Germline-derived CDR1 and CDR2 are SGHTA and FQGNSA. The CDR3 loop spans 14 amino acids. Trimming stripped 1 base from V and 2 bases from J, with 8 bases between. The CDR3 sequence: CASSLGSGNTEAFF. The CDR3 DNA reads TGTGCCAGCAGCTTAGGGAGCGGAAACACTGAAGCTTTCTTT.

The V call is TRBV9, the J call TRBJ1-2, with 7 positions matching TRBD1. In germline, CDR1 is SGDLS, CDR2 YYNGEE. V dropped 5 bases and J dropped 4; count of bases not matched to a gene: 17. The CDR3 has 17 amino acids. The DNA for the CDR3 is TGTGCCAGCAGGATGACCTTTAAGGACAGGCTCTTCTATGGCTACACCTTC. Its protein product is CASRMTFKDRLFYGYTF.